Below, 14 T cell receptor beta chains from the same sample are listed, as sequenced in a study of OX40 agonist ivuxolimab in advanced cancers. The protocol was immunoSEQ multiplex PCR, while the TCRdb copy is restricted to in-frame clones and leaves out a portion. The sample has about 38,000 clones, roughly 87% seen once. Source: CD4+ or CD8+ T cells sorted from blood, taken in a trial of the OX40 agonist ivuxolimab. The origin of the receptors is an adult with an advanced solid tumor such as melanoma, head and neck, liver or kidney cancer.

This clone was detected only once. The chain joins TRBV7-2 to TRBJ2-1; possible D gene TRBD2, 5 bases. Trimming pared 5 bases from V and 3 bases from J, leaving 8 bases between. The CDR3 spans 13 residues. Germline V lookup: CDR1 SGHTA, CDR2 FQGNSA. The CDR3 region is CASSPRDYNEQFF. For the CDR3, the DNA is TGTGCCAGCAGCCCCCGGGACTACAATGAGCAGTTCTTC.

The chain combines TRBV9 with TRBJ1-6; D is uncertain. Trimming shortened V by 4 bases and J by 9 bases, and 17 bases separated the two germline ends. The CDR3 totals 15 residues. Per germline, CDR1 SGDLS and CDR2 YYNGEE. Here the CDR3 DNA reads TGTGCCAGCAGCCCAGGAAGATTTAGTACTTCACCCCTCCACTTT. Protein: CASSPGRFSTSPLHF.

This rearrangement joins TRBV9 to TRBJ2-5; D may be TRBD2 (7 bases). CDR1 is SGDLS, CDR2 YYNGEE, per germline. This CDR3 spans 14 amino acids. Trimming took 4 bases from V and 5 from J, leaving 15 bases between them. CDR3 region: CASSLDGGPETQYF. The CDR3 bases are TGTGCCAGCAGCCTAGACGGGGGGCCGGAGACCCAGTACTTC.

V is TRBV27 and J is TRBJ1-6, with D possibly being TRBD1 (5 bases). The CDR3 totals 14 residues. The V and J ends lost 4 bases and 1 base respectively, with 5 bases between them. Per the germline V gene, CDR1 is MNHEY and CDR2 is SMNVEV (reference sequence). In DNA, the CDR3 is TGTGCCAGCAGTTGGGGGTCCTATAATTCACCCCTCCACTTT. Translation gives CASSWGSYNSPLHF.

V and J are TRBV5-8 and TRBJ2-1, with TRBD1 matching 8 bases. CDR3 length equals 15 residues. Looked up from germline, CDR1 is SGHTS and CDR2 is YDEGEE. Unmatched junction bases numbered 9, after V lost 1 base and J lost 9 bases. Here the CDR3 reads CASSLWGGTGLEQFF. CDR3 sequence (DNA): TGTGCCAGCAGCTTGTGGGGTGGGACAGGCCTTGAGCAGTTCTTC.

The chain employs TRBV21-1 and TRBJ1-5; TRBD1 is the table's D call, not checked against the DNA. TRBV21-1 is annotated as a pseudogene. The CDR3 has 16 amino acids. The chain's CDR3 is CAGHILDRAQNQPQHF. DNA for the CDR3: TGTGCCGGACATATACTCGACAGGGCTCAGAATCAGCCCCAGCATTTT.

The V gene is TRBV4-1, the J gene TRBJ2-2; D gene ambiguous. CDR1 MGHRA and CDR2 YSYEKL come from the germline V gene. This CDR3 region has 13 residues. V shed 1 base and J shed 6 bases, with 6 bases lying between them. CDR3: CASSQVGAGELFF. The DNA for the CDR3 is TGCGCCAGCAGCCAAGTTGGGGCCGGGGAGCTGTTTTTT.

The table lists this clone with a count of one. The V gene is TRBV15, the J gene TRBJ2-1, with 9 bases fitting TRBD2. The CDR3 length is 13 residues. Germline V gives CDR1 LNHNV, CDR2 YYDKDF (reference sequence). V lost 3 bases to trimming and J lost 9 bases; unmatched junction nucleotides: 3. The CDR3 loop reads CATSRVSGGEQFF. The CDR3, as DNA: TGTGCCACCAGCAGGGTTAGCGGGGGTGAGCAGTTCTTC.

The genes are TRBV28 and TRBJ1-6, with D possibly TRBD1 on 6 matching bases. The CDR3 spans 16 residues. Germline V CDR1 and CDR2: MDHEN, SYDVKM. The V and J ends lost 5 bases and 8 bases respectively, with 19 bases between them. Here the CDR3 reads CASSPTAPGGDSPLHF. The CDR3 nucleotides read TGTGCCAGCAGTCCTACTGCCCCGGGGGGCGATTCACCCCTCCACTTT.

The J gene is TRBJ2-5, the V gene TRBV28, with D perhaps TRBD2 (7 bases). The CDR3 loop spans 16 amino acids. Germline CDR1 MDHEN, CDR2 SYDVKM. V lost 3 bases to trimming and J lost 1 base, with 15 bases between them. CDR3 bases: TGTGCCAGCAGTTTTCCGGGACGGGGGGCCCAAGAGACCCAGTACTTC. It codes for CASSFPGRGAQETQYF.

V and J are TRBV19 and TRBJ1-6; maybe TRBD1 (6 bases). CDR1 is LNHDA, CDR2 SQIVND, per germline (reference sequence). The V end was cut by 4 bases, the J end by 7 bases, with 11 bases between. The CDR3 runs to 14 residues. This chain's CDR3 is CASSTYQGNSPLHF. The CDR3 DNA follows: TGTGCCAGTAGTACCTACCAGGGGAATTCACCCCTCCACTTT.

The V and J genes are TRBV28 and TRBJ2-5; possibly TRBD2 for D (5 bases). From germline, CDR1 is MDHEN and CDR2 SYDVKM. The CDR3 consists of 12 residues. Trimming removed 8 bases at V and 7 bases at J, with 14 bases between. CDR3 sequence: CASGTLEATQYF. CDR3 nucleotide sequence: TGTGCCAGCGGAACCCTGGAGGCGACCCAGTACTTC.

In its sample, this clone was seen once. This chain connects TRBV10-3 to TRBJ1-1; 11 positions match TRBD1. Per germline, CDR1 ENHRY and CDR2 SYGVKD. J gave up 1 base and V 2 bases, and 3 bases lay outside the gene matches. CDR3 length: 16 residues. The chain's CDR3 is CAISEGQGAGNTEAFF. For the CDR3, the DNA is TGTGCCATCAGTGAGGGACAGGGGGCGGGGAACACTGAAGCTTTCTTT.

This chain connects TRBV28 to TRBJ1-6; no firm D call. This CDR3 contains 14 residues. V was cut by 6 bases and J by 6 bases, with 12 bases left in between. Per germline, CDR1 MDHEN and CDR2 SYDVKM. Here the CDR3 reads CASSKGRSNSPLHF. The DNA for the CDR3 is TGTGCCAGCAGCAAAGGGCGTTCTAATTCACCCCTCCACTTT.